These 32 T cell receptor beta chains were all obtained from the same sample, sequenced in a study of shared clonotypes between healthy human individuals. Assay: immunoSEQ multiplex PCR; the TCRdb copy retains only in-frame clones and omits some. The sample has around 940,000 clones, 60% to 85% seen once. Sequences were obtained from memory CD4+ T cells sorted from blood. Subset meaning: CD45RA-negative fraction. The receptors originated from a young man in good health.

This clone has a single count. The gene calls are TRBV18 and TRBJ2-7; 9 bases are shared with TRBD1. CDR1 and CDR2 (germline): KGHSH, LQKENI. Trimming removed 4 bases from V and 2 bases from J; junction bases left unmatched: 12. The length of the CDR3 is 17 residues. In DNA form, the CDR3 reads TGTGCCAGCTCACGGGCCCCTCCGGGACAGGGTACCTACGAGCAGTACTTC. This sequence encodes CASSRAPPGQGTYEQYF. The full variable domain, with the rest looked up from reference TRBV18 and TRBJ2-7, is NAGVMQNPRHLVRRRGQEARLRCSPMKGHSHVYWYRQLPEEGLKFMVYLQKENIIDESGMPKERFSAEFPKEGPSILRIQQVVRGDSAAYFCASSRAPPGQGTYEQYFGPGTRLTVT.

V gene TRBV10-3 combines with J gene TRBJ2-5; D is possibly TRBD2 (6 bases). Per the germline V gene, CDR1 is ENHRY and CDR2 is SYGVKD. The V end was cut by 11 bases, the J end by 4 bases, with 11 bases between. The CDR3 totals 11 residues. The CDR3 sequence: CASRGGETQYF. The CDR3 DNA reads as TGTGCCTCGCGGGGTGGAGAGACCCAGTACTTC.

V usage is TRBV6-5 and J usage is TRBJ1-4; 7 nucleotides line up with TRBD1. This CDR3 contains 16 residues. Looked up from germline, CDR1 is MNHEY and CDR2 is SVGAGI. J gave up 6 bases and V 4 bases, and 11 bases lay outside the gene matches. Written as DNA, the CDR3 is TGTGCCAGCAGTTCGCTACAGGGGCAGGTAGATGAAAAACTGTTTTTT. Its translation: CASSSLQGQVDEKLFF.

The genes are TRBV10-3 and TRBJ2-2; D is undetermined. Trimming cost V 6 bases and J 1 base, with 12 bases left between them. Germline V gene data show CDR1 as ENHRY and CDR2 as SYGVKD. CDR3 length: 15 amino acids. The CDR3 loop is CAIRRQGGNTGELFF. DNA for the CDR3: TGTGCCATCAGGCGCCAAGGTGGGAACACCGGGGAGCTGTTTTTT.

The rearrangement uses TRBV6-4 and TRBJ1-6; 10 positions agree with TRBD1. Germline lookup yields CDR1 MRHNA and CDR2 SNTAGT. The junction had 3 bases not matched to a gene; V was cut back by 4 bases and J by 9 bases. CDR3 length: 14 amino acids. The CDR3 sequence: CASSVGTGASPLHF. DNA for the CDR3: TGTGCCAGCAGTGTTGGGACAGGGGCTTCACCCCTCCACTTT.

The J gene is TRBJ2-5, the V gene TRBV2; TRBD2 matches 15 bases. The CDR3 runs to 16 residues. V gave up 6 bases and J gave up 6 bases; unmatched junction bases: 8. CDR1 and CDR2 (germline): SNHLY, FYNNEI. Here the CDR3 reads CASRGGLAGGIQTQYF. The DNA of the CDR3 is TGTGCCAGCAGGGGGGGACTAGCGGGAGGAATTCAGACCCAGTACTTC.

The chain combines TRBV4-3 with TRBJ2-7, with TRBD2 matching 7 bases. The CDR3 totals 15 residues. Losses at the gene ends were 0 bases for V and 7 bases for J; bases not matched to a gene: 9. Germline V gives CDR1 LGHNA, CDR2 YSLEER. For the CDR3, the DNA is TGCGCCAGCAGCCAAGATGGACTAGAGGGCAGGGAGCAGTACTTC. As protein: CASSQDGLEGREQYF.

The chain uses TRBV12-5 and TRBJ2-1, with no clear D. There are 11 residues in the CDR3. Trimming shortened V by 3 bases and J by 6 bases, and 3 bases separated the two germline ends. In germline, CDR1 is LGHNT, CDR2 FRNRAP. The CDR3 DNA is TGTGCTAGTGGTTTACTCAATGAGCAGTTCTTC. The encoded protein is CASGLLNEQFF.

To note about this clone: Other DNA sequences of this sample code for an identical CDR3. This chain links TRBV2 with TRBJ2-4; 11 bases fit TRBD1. The CDR3 length is 13 residues. In germline, CDR1 is SNHLY, CDR2 FYNNEI. Trimming removed 7 bases from V and 6 bases from J; junction bases left unmatched: 2. The DNA for the CDR3 is TGTGCCAGCACCGGGACAGGGGGAAACATTCAGTACTTC. It is translated as CASTGTGGNIQYF.

This clone has a handful of counts. This rearrangement joins TRBV10-3 to TRBJ2-6; no clear D. The CDR3 is made up of 11 amino acids. Germline CDR1 ENHRY, CDR2 SYGVKD. The germline V and J ends were trimmed by 8 bases and 1 base, with 0 bases remaining between them. The CDR3 spells CAISGANVLTF. CDR3 bases: TGTGCCATCTCTGGGGCCAACGTCCTGACTTTC.

CDR3 in DNA: TGCGCCAGCACCGACCGCAACAAAGAGACCCAGTACTTC. Its protein is CASTDRNKETQYF. This rearrangement joins TRBV5-1 to TRBJ2-5; D is unclear. Germline lookup yields CDR1 SGHRS and CDR2 YFSETQ. The CDR3 is 13 residues long. The germline V and J ends were trimmed by 6 bases and 3 bases, with 12 bases remaining between them.

The rearrangement uses TRBV30 and TRBJ1-2; 7 positions match TRBD1. V lost 4 bases to trimming and J lost 0 bases; unmatched junction nucleotides: 20. CDR3 length equals 19 residues. Germline V CDR1 and CDR2: GTSNPN, SVGIG (reference sequence). CDR3 DNA: TGTGCCTGGAAGGGGGCCAGGGGGAAGCGATTAAAAGCTAACTATGGCTACACCTTC. The encoded protein is CAWKGARGKRLKANYGYTF. The full variable domain, in which reference TRBV30 and TRBJ1-2 provide the parts outside the CDR3, is SQTIHQWPATLVQPVGSPLSLECTVEGTSNPNLYWYRQAAGRGLQLLFYSVGIGQISSEVPQNLSASRPQDRQFILSSKKLLLSDSGFYLCAWKGARGKRLKANYGYTFGSGTRLTVV.

The chain links TRBV5-1 to TRBJ2-5, with 9 bases identical to TRBD1. The last part of the DNA fits TRBJ2-7 better; the J call may be wrong. The CDR3 is 15 amino acids. Germline V gene sequence: CDR1 SGHRS, CDR2 YFSETQ. CDR3 region: CASTPTGGAVYEQYF. Written as DNA, the CDR3 is TGCGCCAGCACTCCTACAGGGGGCGCAGTCTACGAGCAGTACTTC.

The chain has TRBV7-9 and TRBJ1-4; TRBD1 matches 8 bases. The V segment lost 4 bases and the J segment 2 bases; nucleotides outside the gene matches: 6. The CDR3 consists of 16 residues. Per the germline V gene, CDR1 is SEHNR and CDR2 is FQNEAQ (reference sequence). CDR3 coding DNA: TGTGCCAGCAGCTATGACAGGGGTCACACTAATGAAAAACTGTTTTTT. Translating it yields CASSYDRGHTNEKLFF. Full variable domain (rest looked up from reference TRBV7-9 and TRBJ1-4): DTGVSQNPRHKITKRGQNVTFRCDPISEHNRLYWYRQTLGQGPEFLTYFQNEAQLEKSRLLSDRFSAERPKGSFSTLEIQRTEQGDSAMYLCASSYDRGHTNEKLFFGSGTQLSVL.

As for this clone: Other DNA sequences within the sample encode an identical CDR3. The rearrangement links TRBV7-3 to TRBJ2-2, with D maybe TRBD2 (6 bases). The CDR3 extends over 13 amino acids. The V end lost 5 bases, the J end lost 7 bases, and 11 bases lay between the germline ends. Germline loops: CDR1 SGHTA, CDR2 FQGTGA. The CDR3 sequence is CASSLGGDGELFF. The CDR3 nucleotides read TGTGCCAGCAGCCTTGGAGGGGACGGGGAGCTGTTTTTT.

The chain uses TRBV7-9 and TRBJ1-1, with D unclear. This CDR3 contains 13 residues. Per germline, CDR1 SEHNR and CDR2 FQNEAQ (reference sequence). V lost 8 bases and J lost 7, with 17 bases in between. CDR3 loop: CASRGPPAGEAFF. The DNA for the CDR3 is TGTGCCAGCCGAGGACCGCCCGCAGGTGAAGCTTTCTTT.

In this sample, this clone turned up many times. This chain uses TRBV9 with TRBJ2-3; perhaps TRBD2 as D (6 bases). Deletions cut 3 bases from V and 0 bases from J, with 17 bases between. This CDR3 spans 17 amino acids. CDR1 SGDLS and CDR2 YYNGEE come from the germline V gene. CDR3 in amino acids: CASSAPRDSLSTDTQYF. The DNA of the CDR3 is TGTGCCAGCAGCGCCCCGCGGGACTCCCTTAGCACAGATACGCAGTATTTT.

The rearrangement uses TRBV29-1 and TRBJ2-1; 8 positions agree with TRBD1. V lost 6 bases, J lost 0 bases, and 4 bases stayed unmatched. This CDR3 is built from 14 residues. Germline V gene data show CDR1 as SQVTM and CDR2 as ANQGSEA. The CDR3 DNA reads as TGCAGCGTCGCCGACAGGGGCTCCTACAATGAGCAGTTCTTC. Translated: CSVADRGSYNEQFF.

In its sample, this clone was seen a few times. V gene TRBV9 combines with J gene TRBJ2-7, with D possibly being TRBD1 or TRBD2 (5 bases each). The CDR3 is made up of 14 amino acids. CDR1 is SGDLS, CDR2 YYNGEE, per germline. The V end lost 2 bases, the J end lost 2 bases, and 11 bases lay between the germline ends. The CDR3 sequence is CASSVQQGPYEQYF. The CDR3 nucleotides read TGTGCCAGCAGCGTCCAGCAGGGACCCTACGAGCAGTACTTC. The full variable domain, completed using reference TRBV9 and TRBJ2-7, is DSGVTQTPKHLITATGQRVTLRCSPRSGDLSVYWYQQSLDQGLQFLIQYYNGEERAKGNILERFSAQQFPDLHSELNLSSLELGDSALYFCASSVQQGPYEQYFGPGTRLTVT.

The chain couples TRBV29-1 to TRBJ1-1; no reliable D call. Germline-derived CDR1 and CDR2 are SQVTM and ANQGSEA. The CDR3 totals 12 residues. V lost 4 bases, J lost 7 bases, and 13 bases lay in between. For the CDR3, the DNA is TGCAGCGTTGCAAAGATGGACGGTGAAGCTTTCTTT. Translating gives CSVAKMDGEAFF.

CDR3 nucleotide sequence: TGTGCCAGTAATAAGGGGCCTCCGGGCACTGAAGCTTTCTTT. Translated: CASNKGPPGTEAFF. The V and J genes are TRBV19 and TRBJ1-1, with D possibly TRBD1 on 5 matching bases. Trimming stripped 7 bases from V and 4 bases from J, with 16 bases between. CDR3 size: 14 residues. Germline-derived CDR1 and CDR2 are LNHDA and SQIVND (reference sequence). The full variable domain, its missing parts supplied by reference TRBV19 and TRBJ1-1, is DGGITQSPKYLFRKEGQNVTLSCEQNLNHDAMYWYRQDPGQGLRLIYYSQIVNDFQKGDIAEGYSVSREKKESFPLTVTSAQKNPTAFYLCASNKGPPGTEAFFGQGTRLTVV.

This clone is medium-sized within its sample. This specimen includes other DNA sequences encoding the same CDR3. The chain links TRBV2 to TRBJ1-1; no reliable D call. V was cut by 7 bases and J by 1 base, with 10 bases left in between. CDR1 and CDR2 from the germline V gene are SNHLY and FYNNEI. CDR3 length equals 13 residues. The CDR3 loop reads CASTQGENTEAFF. The CDR3 DNA follows: TGTGCCAGCACCCAAGGAGAGAACACTGAAGCTTTCTTT.

This clone has a single count. The V gene is TRBV5-5, the J gene TRBJ1-4; D call uncertain. The CDR3 is made up of 15 amino acids. Germline V gene lookup returns CDR1 SGHKS and CDR2 YYEKEE (reference sequence). V lost 0 bases and J lost 5, with 11 bases in between. The CDR3 sequence is CASSLESGGNEKLFF. CDR3 nucleotides: TGTGCCAGCAGCTTGGAGTCCGGCGGCAATGAAAAACTGTTTTTT.

The chain links TRBV18 to TRBJ2-7; D might be TRBD1 or TRBD2, each matching 6 bases. Per germline, CDR1 KGHSH and CDR2 LQKENI. V gave up 4 bases and J gave up 6 bases, with 13 bases separating them. The CDR3 totals 13 residues. DNA of the CDR3: TGTGCCAGCTCACAGGGGGGTGTGTCCGAGCAGTACTTC. Its translation: CASSQGGVSEQYF. The entire variable domain, with the rest obtained from reference TRBV18 and TRBJ2-7, is as follows: NAGVMQNPRHLVRRRGQEARLRCSPMKGHSHVYWYRQLPEEGLKFMVYLQKENIIDESGMPKERFSAEFPKEGPSILRIQQVVRGDSAAYFCASSQGGVSEQYFGPGTRLTVT.

The V call is TRBV7-2, the J call TRBJ1-1, with 12 bases identical to TRBD1. V was clipped by 7 bases and J by 0 bases; unmatched bases: 6. CDR1 and CDR2 (germline): SGHTA, FQGNSA. The CDR3 runs 16 residues. The CDR3, as DNA: TGTGCCAGCAAAGCAGGGACAGGGGGCATGAACACTGAAGCTTTCTTT. Translation gives CASKAGTGGMNTEAFF.

The rearrangement links TRBV6-5 to TRBJ2-1; 8 bases are shared with TRBD2. This CDR3 has 15 residues. The junction had 5 bases not matched to a gene; V was cut back by 5 bases and J by 2 bases. Germline V gene sequence: CDR1 MNHEY, CDR2 SVGAGI. The CDR3, as DNA: TGTGCCAGCAGTCGCGGGGGGAAGACCTACAATGAGCAGTTCTTC. Translated: CASSRGGKTYNEQFF.

This rearrangement joins TRBV30 to TRBJ1-2; 8 nucleotides line up with TRBD1. This CDR3 has 15 residues. Germline V gene data show CDR1 as GTSNPN and CDR2 as SVGIG (reference sequence). The V gene end was trimmed by 0 bases and the J gene end by 5 bases; junction bases not matched to a gene: 8. The CDR3 DNA reads as TGTGCCTGGAGTGTCTCGGGACAGGCGCTATATGGCTACACCTTC. It yields the protein CAWSVSGQALYGYTF.

This clone was observed a few times. The chain has TRBV19 and TRBJ2-3; 9 bases agree with TRBD2. Germline lookup yields CDR1 LNHDA and CDR2 SQIVND (reference sequence). The junction had 3 bases not matched to a gene; V was cut back by 4 bases and J by 4 bases. This CDR3 spans 14 amino acids. CDR3 residues: CASSRGLAADTQYF. DNA for the CDR3: TGTGCCAGTAGTAGGGGACTAGCAGCAGATACGCAGTATTTT.

About this clone itself: This specimen includes other DNA sequences encoding the same CDR3. The chain uses TRBV28 and TRBJ1-2; 10 bases agree with TRBD1. The CDR3 totals 14 residues. Germline V gene data show CDR1 as MDHEN and CDR2 as SYDVKM. V shed 4 bases, J shed 8 bases, and the junction held 7 bases outside the gene matches. The CDR3 DNA reads as TGTGCCAGCAGTTCCGGACAGGGGGTGTACGGCTACACCTTC. This sequence encodes CASSSGQGVYGYTF.

In the case of this clone: This same CDR3 is encoded by further DNA sequences in the sample. The chain couples TRBV18 to TRBJ2-6, with D uncertain. Germline V lookup: CDR1 KGHSH, CDR2 LQKENI. The CDR3 covers 16 residues. V dropped 2 bases and J dropped 0 bases, with 8 bases sitting between them. CDR3 protein: CASSPGGSSGANVLTF. DNA for the CDR3: TGTGCCAGCTCACCAGGTGGCAGCTCTGGGGCCAACGTCCTGACTTTC.

V usage is TRBV6-1 and J usage is TRBJ1-5; D remains ambiguous. V was trimmed by 2 bases and J by 0 bases, leaving 5 bases between them. This CDR3 is 14 amino acids long. From germline, CDR1 is MNHNS and CDR2 SASEGT. This CDR3 reads CASSENSSNQPQHF. The CDR3 region has the DNA TGTGCCAGCAGTGAAAACAGTAGCAATCAGCCCCAGCATTTT.

This rearrangement joins TRBV11-3 to TRBJ2-7; maybe TRBD2 (6 bases). Trimming shortened V by 4 bases and J by 6 bases, and 25 bases separated the two germline ends. Germline V gene data show CDR1 as SGHNT and CDR2 as YENEEA. The CDR3 is made up of 17 amino acids. CDR3 amino acids: CASSYTTFPGTRSEQYF. The CDR3 DNA reads as TGTGCCAGCAGCTACACTACGTTTCCCGGGACTCGTTCCGAGCAGTACTTC. The complete variable domain, with remaining parts taken from reference TRBV11-3 and TRBJ2-7, reads EAGVVQSPRYKIIEKKQPVAFWCNPISGHNTLYWYLQNLGQGPELLIRYENEEAVDDSQLPKDRFSAERLKGVDSTLKIQPAELGDSAVYLCASSYTTFPGTRSEQYFGPGTRLTVT.